This is a list of T cell receptor beta chains from one sample in a study of PD-1 blockade in classical Hodgkin lymphoma. Sequencing was performed with immunoSEQ multiplex PCR; in TCRdb, only in-frame clones are kept and a portion is missing. The table has some 93,000 clones, nearly 90% seen once. This material consisted of peripheral blood mononuclear cells (PBMCs), taken before the second cycle of nivolumab. The origin of the receptors is a human donor with classical Hodgkin lymphoma. CDR3s include the opening cysteine and the closing phenylalanine or tryptophan. The D gene is left open where the match is weak.

J gene	V gene	CDR3 length	D gene	CDR3 protein
TRBJ2-2	TRBV27	13	-	CASSLSESGELFF
TRBJ1-4	TRBV7-9	16	-	CASSLARVATNEKLFF
TRBJ2-7	TRBV21-1	18	-	CASSKPSHKTSGYYEQYF
TRBJ1-5	TRBV28	14	-	CASNSQGSHQPQHF
TRBJ2-7	TRBV7-2	15	-	CASSPSGRITGEQYF
TRBJ1-3	TRBV11-2	15	-	CASSLEGGSGNTIYF
TRBJ2-5	TRBV28	13	TRBD1	CASSWDRGETQYF
TRBJ2-2	TRBV4-1	12	-	CASSPLQGELFF
TRBJ2-3	TRBV6-5	16	-	CASSYFGPGRTDTQYF
TRBJ1-2	TRBV18	12	-	CASSPAGYGYTF
TRBJ1-3	TRBV28	15	-	CASSPRLGSGNTIYF
TRBJ1-4	TRBV4-1	16	-	CASSQVNFPTNEKLFF
TRBJ2-3	TRBV4-1	15	-	CASSQGTGDTDTQYF
TRBJ2-5	TRBV9	17	-	CASSPPLGQVDQETQYF
TRBJ2-1	TRBV5-6	13	-	CASARRAYNEQFF
TRBJ1-1	TRBV10-3	16	-	CAISESRGSRNTEAFF
TRBJ2-7	TRBV21-1	16	-	CASSKGPPDRVYEQYF
TRBJ2-7	TRBV5-6	15	-	CASSLVSRRPYEQYF
TRBJ2-1	TRBV6-5	15	-	CASSNDRSSYNEQFF
TRBJ2-7	TRBV28	13	-	CASSFVGSYEQYF
TRBJ2-2	TRBV5-4	17	TRBD2	CASSSGIAGGPTGELFF
TRBJ2-7	TRBV28	14	-	CASSDQAPSYEQYF
TRBJ2-1	TRBV6-6	14	TRBD1	CASRRPGQYNEQFF
TRBJ1-3	TRBV7-8	19	TRBD1	CASSLVTGGYFGSGNTIYF
TRBJ2-5	TRBV7-9	16	TRBD2	CASSFRTSGKQETQYF
TRBJ2-3	TRBV19	15	-	CASSIRGPSTDTQYF
TRBJ2-2	TRBV6-1	15	TRBD2	CASSVLAGGSGELFF
TRBJ2-3	TRBV13	18	TRBD2	CASSPQALGLALTDTQYF
TRBJ2-1	TRBV27	14	TRBD2	CASSFGGSHNEQFF
TRBJ2-7	TRBV20-1	11	-	CSATEGDEQYF
TRBJ2-1	TRBV5-1	11	-	CASSFKSMQFF
TRBJ2-7	TRBV5-4	12	TRBD1	CASSDRDYEQYF
TRBJ2-7	TRBV9	19	TRBD1	CASSVSAWVVQGATYEQYF
TRBJ2-1	TRBV19	15	-	CASSIDPGGLYEQFF
TRBJ2-5	TRBV9	13	-	CASSVGQQETQYF
TRBJ2-5	TRBV5-1	15	-	CASSPGVRYQETQYF
TRBJ2-3	TRBV29-1	17	-	CSVEDQYSPSDPDTQYF
TRBJ2-3	TRBV4-1	16	-	CASSPTTGGQTDTQYF
TRBJ1-5	TRBV7-8	21	-	CASSLITPADGGPRSNQPQHF
TRBJ2-7	TRBV28	13	-	CASSLRTGYEQYF
TRBJ2-5	TRBV27	16	-	CASSLLPQGDQETQYF
TRBJ2-5	TRBV6-5	14	TRBD1	CASSYSTGEETQYF
TRBJ2-3	TRBV7-2	11	-	CASSLAGTQYF
TRBJ1-6	TRBV6-5	14	TRBD1	CASRTGTGSSPLHF
TRBJ1-2	TRBV7-2	14	TRBD1	CASSLDGTDYGYTF
TRBJ1-1	TRBV4-1	16	-	CASSQGPGLLNTEAFF
TRBJ2-2	TRBV7-2	15	-	CASSLSTLSTGELFF
TRBJ2-4	TRBV10-3	15	-	CAISDGRGGGDIQYF
TRBJ2-1	TRBV7-6	16	-	CASSPNRETVDNEQFF